A selection of T cell receptor beta chains follows, all from one sample in a study of T cell responses to AZD1222 COVID-19 vaccine. Repertoires were generated with immunoSEQ multiplex PCR, while TCRdb's copy carries only in-frame clones and drops some. This sample has around 100,000 clones, with around 84% found just once. The sequencing here drew on peripheral blood, taken on day 0 of AZD1222 vaccination. The receptors were gathered from an adult in good health. Each CDR3 is given with its conserved first and last residue. A D gene is named only where the DNA matches it firmly. Size values are once, few and many counts, or a class for expanded clones, and some rows have none.

TRBJ1-1 . TRBV28 . CASSSPGGKNTEAFF TGTGCCAGCAGCTCTCCGGGGGGAAAGAACACTGAAGCTTTCTTT
TRBJ1-4 TRBD1 TRBV25-1 . CASSLRTGAYNEKLFF TGTGCCAGCAGTCTCAGGACAGGGGCCTATAATGAAAAACTGTTTTTT
TRBJ1-3 . TRBV30 . CASPAGIGNTIYF TGTGCCTCCCCAGCTGGAATAGGAAACACCATATATTTT
TRBJ2-2 . TRBV9 . CASSVDPTRSSTGELFF TGTGCCAGCAGCGTAGATCCGACTCGCAGTTCCACCGGGGAGCTGTTTTTT
TRBJ1-2 TRBD1 TRBV19 . CASTRGLGNYGYTF TGTGCCAGTACCAGGGGGTTAGGGAACTATGGCTACACCTTC
TRBJ1-1 . TRBV4-1 . CASSQGIEAFF TGCGCCAGCAGCCAAGGCATTGAAGCTTTCTTT
TRBJ1-1 . TRBV10-3 . CAISEEGGKAFF TGTGCCATCAGTGAGGAGGGGGGGAAAGCTTTCTTT
TRBJ2-1 TRBD1 TRBV18 . CASSPGQLSVHEQFF TGTGCCAGCTCACCGGGACAGTTGAGTGTCCATGAGCAGTTCTTC
TRBJ2-2 TRBD1 TRBV5-1 . CASSERTGNTGELFF TGCGCCAGCAGCGAACGGACAGGGAACACCGGGGAGCTGTTTTTT
TRBJ1-4 TRBD1 TRBV28 . CASTPGGGGLGKVKLFF TGTGCCAGCACCCCAGGGGGCGGGGGCCTAGGAAAGGTAAAACTGTTTTTT
TRBJ2-3 TRBD2 TRBV2 . CASVRRGLVMTDTQYF TGTGCCAGCGTTCGCCGGGGACTAGTGATGACAGATACGCAGTATTTT
TRBJ2-7 . TRBV27 . CASSYRRNNYEQYF TGTGCCAGCAGTTACCGGAGGAACAACTACGAGCAGTACTTC
TRBJ1-1 . TRBV12-3/TRBV12-4 . CASSLMAKIAFF TGTGCCAGCAGTTTAATGGCAAAGATAGCTTTCTTT
TRBJ1-6 TRBD1 TRBV28 . CATPGDSLNSPLHF TGTGCCACCCCAGGGGACAGCCTTAATTCACCCCTCCACTTT
TRBJ1-6 . TRBV6-4 . CASSEGSGHLNNSPLHF TGTGCCAGCAGTGAGGGTTCCGGGCACCTGAATAATTCACCCCTCCACTTT
TRBJ1-2 . TRBV24-1 few CATSDFSGSGYTF TGTGCCACCAGTGATTTTTCGGGTTCCGGCTACACCTTC
TRBJ1-6 . TRBV27 . CASRRLYNSPLHF TGTGCCAGCAGGCGGCTCTATAATTCACCCCTCCACTTT
TRBJ1-5 . TRBV7-9 . CASSLAGRDNQPQHF TGTGCCAGCAGCTTAGCGGGCAGGGACAATCAGCCCCAGCATTTT
TRBJ1-4 . TRBV3-1/TRBV3-2 . CASSQDGGTNEKLFF TGTGCCAGCAGCCAAGATGGGGGTACTAATGAAAAACTGTTTTTT
TRBJ2-3 . TRBV3-1/TRBV3-2 . CASSQGESTDTQYF TGTGCCAGCAGCCAAGGGGAAAGCACAGATACGCAGTATTTT
TRBJ1-2 . TRBV28 once CASSFSRPNYGYTF TGTGCCAGCAGTTTCTCCAGGCCAAACTATGGCTACACCTTC
TRBJ1-6 TRBD1 TRBV10-3 . CATRTGRNSPLHF TGTGCCACCCGGACAGGGCGTAATTCACCCCTCCACTTT
TRBJ1-2 TRBD1 TRBV10-3 . CAISSRGDYGYTF TGTGCCATCAGTTCCAGGGGGGACTATGGCTACACCTTC
TRBJ2-1 TRBD2 TRBV6-2/TRBV6-3 . CASSKALAGVEQFF TGTGCCAGCAGCAAGGCGCTAGCGGGAGTGGAGCAGTTCTTC
TRBJ1-3 . TRBV30 once CAWSVSINTIYF TGTGCCTGGAGTGTTTCAATAAACACCATATATTTT
TRBJ1-6 . TRBV19 . CASSKIDRSLHF TGTGCCAGTAGTAAAATTGACAGGTCCCTCCACTTT
TRBJ1-4 . TRBV7-8 . CASSTLGLPTNEKLFF TGTGCCAGCAGCACCCTCGGGCTTCCAACTAATGAAAAACTGTTTTTT
TRBJ2-3 . TRBV5-1 . CASSSPSGADTQYF TGCGCCAGCAGCTCCCCTTCTGGGGCAGATACGCAGTATTTT
TRBJ2-2 . TRBV5-4 once CASSFVQANTGELFF TGTGCCAGCAGCTTCGTACAGGCGAACACCGGGGAGCTGTTTTTT
TRBJ1-2 . TRBV5-1 . CASSLAGGASDYTF TGCGCCAGCAGCTTGGCCGGCGGGGCGAGCGACTACACCTTC
TRBJ2-6 TRBD2 TRBV7-9 . CASSRKAGSGANVLTF TGTGCCAGCAGCCGGAAAGCGGGGTCCGGGGCCAACGTCCTGACTTTC
TRBJ2-1 TRBD2 TRBV5-1 . CASSDKTSNNEQFF TGCGCCAGCAGCGATAAGACTAGCAATAATGAGCAGTTCTTC
TRBJ1-2 TRBD1 TRBV5-1 . CASSLRDRVNYGYTF TGCGCCAGCAGCTTGAGGGACAGGGTAAACTATGGCTACACCTTC
TRBJ2-3 . TRBV19 once CASRAAPPADTQYF TGTGCCAGTCGGGCGGCTCCTCCGGCAGATACGCAGTATTTT